This is a list of T cell receptor beta chains from one sample in a study of T cells in Graves' hyperthyroidism and ophthalmopathy. TCRdb re-called the multiplex PCR reads with MiXCR, one entry per CDR3 protein. The sample consists of hundreds of thousands of distinct CDR3 sequences, around 42% of them appearing once. Sample: peripheral blood or thyroid tissue (not recorded which). The receptors originated from a woman younger than 35 with Graves' hyperthyroidism. Both conserved end residues are part of each CDR3. The D gene is left open where the match is weak. Rows may omit the clone size; those that give it use once, few, many or a size class.

TRBJ1-5 | TRBV2 | . | . | TGTGCCAGCAGCGTCGCCCTTCGGCCAGGGGCAAATCAGCCCCAGCATTTT | CASSVALRPGANQPQHF
TRBJ1-1 | TRBV7-8 | . | . | TGTGCCAGCAGCCCCAGACATCTATCGAACACTGAAGCTTTCTTT | CASSPRHLSNTEAFF
TRBJ1-5 | TRBV9 | few | TRBD1 | TGTGCCAGCAGCTTGGCCTCTACAGGGGCTTATAGCAATCAGCCCCAGCATTTT | CASSLASTGAYSNQPQHF
TRBJ1-6 | TRBV25-1 | . | . | TGTGCCAGCAGTGAACAGGCCAATTCACCCCTCCACTTT | CASSEQANSPLHF
TRBJ2-2 | TRBV15 | many | . | TGTGCCACGATCGAGGGGGTCTCCGGGGAGCTGTTTTTT | CATIEGVSGELFF
TRBJ2-7 | TRBV10-3 | . | TRBD2 | TGTGCCATCAACCCGGGACTAGCGGCGACCTACGAGCAGTACTTC | CAINPGLAATYEQYF
TRBJ1-4 | TRBV7-2 | . | . | TGCGCCAGCAGCCAGGGAGGACGAGCCAGGATGGAAAAACTGTTTTTT | CASSQGGRARMEKLFF
TRBJ1-5 | TRBV5-1 | . | . | TGCGCCAGCAGCTTGGACACGCAGCAGCCCCAGCATTTT | CASSLDTQQPQHF
TRBJ1-1 | TRBV2 | few | . | TGTGCCAGCAGTTACTGGTTCCACGGGAGATACACTGAAGCTTTCTTT | CASSYWFHGRYTEAFF
TRBJ1-1 | TRBV20-1 | . | TRBD1 | TGCAGTGCGAGCGAGGGGGCGAACACTGAAGCTTTCTTT | CSASEGANTEAFF
TRBJ2-7 | TRBV7-2 | . | TRBD2 | TGTGCCAGCAGAGCCAGCGGGAGCTTTTACGAGCAGTACTTC | CASRASGSFYEQYF
TRBJ1-4 | TRBV15 | . | . | TGTGCCACCAGGCAGGAGGTTGCTAATGAAAAACTGTTTTTT | CATRQEVANEKLFF
TRBJ1-1 | TRBV10-3 | few | . | TGTGCCAGCAGTTATCTCCTACAGAGTGAAGCTTTCTTT | CASSYLLQSEAFF
TRBJ1-5 | TRBV9 | few | . | TGTGCCAGCTCCCCAGAGAAGGGTCAGCCCCAGCATTTT | CASSPEKGQPQHF
TRBJ1-6 | TRBV25-1 | . | . | TGTACCAGCAGTTTCGCGACAGATAATTCACCCCTCCACTTT | CTSSFATDNSPLHF
TRBJ1-1 | TRBV24-1 | many | . | TGTGCCACCAGTGATACGCTGGGGGGAGCTTTCTTT | CATSDTLGGAFF
TRBJ2-7 | TRBV5-1 | many | . | TGCGCCAGCAGCCCCGGGGCGCGGGCGACCTACGAGCAGTACTTC | CASSPGARATYEQYF
TRBJ2-6 | TRBV29-1 | many | TRBD1 | TGCAGCGCCCAGGGGGCGAGCGCTGCTGGGGCCAACGTCCTGACTTTC | CSAQGASAAGANVLTF
TRBJ2-7 | TRBV7-2 | . | TRBD2 | TGTGCCAGCAGCCCTAGCGGGAGTACCTACGAGCAGTACTTC | CASSPSGSTYEQYF
TRBJ1-4 | TRBV9 | few | . | TGTGCCAGCAGCCGAGTGAGGCATGAAAAACTGTTTTTT | CASSRVRHEKLFF
TRBJ2-7 | TRBV7-2 | many | TRBD2 | TGTGCCAGCAGCATAGCGGGAGTTAACTACGAGCAGTACTTC | CASSIAGVNYEQYF
TRBJ2-7 | TRBV7-6 | . | . | TGTGCCAGCAGTGCCCCTTCTGAGACTACGGAGCAGTACTTC | CASSAPSETTEQYF
TRBJ1-6 | TRBV6-5 | . | . | TGTGCCATCAGTTACTCCTACGATTCACCCCTCCACTTT | CAISYSYDSPLHF
TRBJ2-5 | TRBV5-1 | many | . | TGCGCCAGCAGCCAACGGGGGCAAGAGACCCAGTACTTC | CASSQRGQETQYF
TRBJ2-2 | TRBV15 | many | . | TGTGCCACCAGCAGGGACAGACCTAACACCGGGGAGCTGTTTTTT | CATSRDRPNTGELFF
TRBJ2-7 | TRBV20-1 | . | TRBD1 | TGCAGTGCTAGGTCTGCCGGGACAGAGAGCTCCTACGAGCAGTACTTC | CSARSAGTESSYEQYF
TRBJ1-4 | TRBV12-3/TRBV12-4 | many | TRBD1 | TGTGCCAGCACCATGACAGGGGAAGGCGAAAAACTGTTTTTT | CASTMTGEGEKLFF
TRBJ1-2 | TRBV29-1 | . | . | TGCAGCGTTAACAGGGACGCTAACTATGGCTACACCTTC | CSVNRDANYGYTF
TRBJ2-7 | TRBV24-1 | many | TRBD1 | TGTGCCACCAGTGACCACCAGGACAGGGCTCACGAGCAGTACTTC | CATSDHQDRAHEQYF
TRBJ2-7 | TRBV7-2 | few | TRBD2 | TGTGCCAGCAGCTTAGTAGCGGGAGGCCTCTACGAGCAGTACTTC | CASSLVAGGLYEQYF
TRBJ1-4 | TRBV7-2 | few | . | TGTGCCAGCAGCGTGACTTCAACTAATGAAAAACTGTTTTTT | CASSVTSTNEKLFF
TRBJ2-7 | TRBV19 | few | TRBD2 | TGTGCCAGTAGTGGATCGACTAGCGTCTACTACGAGCAGTACTTC | CASSGSTSVYYEQYF
TRBJ1-4 | TRBV19 | few | . | TGTGCCAGTACCCGGGCCGGCGAAAAACTGTTTTTT | CASTRAGEKLFF
TRBJ1-1 | TRBV19 | . | TRBD1 | TGTGCCAGTAGTATTCCCTGGACAGGGAAGTTCACTGAAGCTTTCTTT | CASSIPWTGKFTEAFF
TRBJ1-2 | TRBV2 | . | . | TGTGCCAGCAGTGAAGATTCTGCAGTCTTCTATGGCTACACCTTC | CASSEDSAVFYGYTF
TRBJ2-7 | TRBV10-3 | once | TRBD1 | TGTGCCATCCAGCCCGGGACAGGGGGTCTCGAGCAGTACTTC | CAIQPGTGGLEQYF
TRBJ1-2 | TRBV5-1 | few | . | TGCGCCAGCAGCCCCTCGGGACTTTCGGGCTACACCTTC | CASSPSGLSGYTF
TRBJ2-7 | TRBV7-8 | once | . | TGTGCCAGCAGGAACGGCAGGGGGGTCTACGAGCAGTACTTC | CASRNGRGVYEQYF
TRBJ2-7 | TRBV19 | . | TRBD2 | TGTGCCAGTAGTATGCGGGAGACCCGGGGCGAGCAGTACTTC | CASSMRETRGEQYF
TRBJ1-6 | TRBV10-3 | many | . | TGTGCCAGCAGTGAGGAGATGTATAATTCACCCCTCCACTTT | CASSEEMYNSPLHF
TRBJ2-7 | TRBV5-4 | . | TRBD2 | TGTGCCAGCAGCTTGGGGACTAGCTCTGGGTTCGAGCAGTACTTC | CASSLGTSSGFEQYF
TRBJ1-4 | TRBV5-1 | many | TRBD1 | TGCGCCAGCAGCCTGACAGGGGCAACTAATGAAAAACTGTTTTTT | CASSLTGATNEKLFF
TRBJ2-7 | TRBV29-1 | many | TRBD2 | TGCAGCGTTGAAGATCGGAGCGGGGGCCCCTCCTACGAGCAGTACTTC | CSVEDRSGGPSYEQYF
TRBJ1-1 | TRBV29-1 | . | . | TGCAGCGTTCGCATTAACACTGAAGCTTTCTTT | CSVRINTEAFF
TRBJ2-5 | TRBV24-1 | . | TRBD2 | TGTGCCACCAGTGACCTTACTAGCGGGAGGCAAGAGACCCAGTACTTC | CATSDLTSGRQETQYF
TRBJ1-2 | TRBV20-1 | . | . | TGCAGTGCTGCTCTGGGCAGATACGGCTATGGCCACACCTTC | CSAALGRYGYGHTF